This TCR beta chain was recovered during a study of PD-1 blockade in classical Hodgkin lymphoma. Broader study findings: Complete responders' baseline diversity resembled that of newly diagnosed patients. Significant TCR diversity gains by C4D1 occurred in CD4+ but not CD8+ cells.

Relapses following autologous stem cell transplantation were seen in all patients, with brentuximab vedotin exposure varying. Best response was recorded as complete response, partial response or progressive disease. Data came from immunoSEQ multiplex PCR; TCRdb stores just in-frame clones and leaves some out. The table has about 72,000 clones, about 93% seen once. About this clone itself: The antigen is undetermined.

The germline V and J ends were trimmed by 5 bases and 5 bases, with 13 bases remaining between them. Germline CDR1 reads SGHTA; CDR2 reads FQGTGA. The CDR3 sequence is 14 residues long. The gene calls are TRBV7-3 and TRBJ1-5, with D possibly being TRBD1 (5 bases). This clonotype was obtained from a human donor with classical Hodgkin lymphoma. Sample: peripheral blood mononuclear cells (PBMCs), taken at baseline. CDR3 nucleotide sequence: TGTGCCAGCAGCCCCTTGGGACGGGATCAGCCCCAGCATTTT. Its protein product is CASSPLGRDQPQHF.